There are a few counts of the clone carrying this T cell receptor (beta chain). These data are taken from a study of T-cell reconstitution after alpha-beta-depleted transplantation in children. V lost 0 bases and J 4 bases, leaving 10 bases between the germline ends. Per the germline V gene, CDR1 is MGHDK and CDR2 is SYGVNS. The CDR3 is 14 residues long. Using unique molecular identifiers, the investigators prepared the TCRbeta library. TCRdb used MiXCR to reprocess the PCR reads, holding one entry per CDR3 protein. The sample has about 360,000 distinct CDR3 sequences, about 14% seen once. The J gene is TRBJ2-7, the V gene TRBV25-1; possible D gene TRBD1, 6 bases. The starting material was PBMCs, obtained from the stem cell graft. The sequence came from a human donor who donated a stem cell graft to a child with Fanconi anemia. CDR3 region: CASSEYGGSYEQYF. DNA of the CDR3: TGTGCCAGCAGTGAATATGGGGGCTCGTACGAGCAGTACTTC.